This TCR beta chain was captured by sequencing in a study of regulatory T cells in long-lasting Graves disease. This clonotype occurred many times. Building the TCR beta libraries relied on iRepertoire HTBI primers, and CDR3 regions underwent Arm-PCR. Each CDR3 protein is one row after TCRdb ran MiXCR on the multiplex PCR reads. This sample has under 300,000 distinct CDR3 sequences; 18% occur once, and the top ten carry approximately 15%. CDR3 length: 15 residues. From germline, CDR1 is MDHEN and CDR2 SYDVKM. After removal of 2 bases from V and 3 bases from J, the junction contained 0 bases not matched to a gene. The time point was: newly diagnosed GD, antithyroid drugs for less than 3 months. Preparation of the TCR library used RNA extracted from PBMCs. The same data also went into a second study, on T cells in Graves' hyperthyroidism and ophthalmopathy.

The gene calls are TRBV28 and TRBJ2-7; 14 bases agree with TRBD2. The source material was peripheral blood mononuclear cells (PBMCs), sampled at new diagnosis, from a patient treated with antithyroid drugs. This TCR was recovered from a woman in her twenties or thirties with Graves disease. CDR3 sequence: CASSLGLAGGYEQYF. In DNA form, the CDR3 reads TGTGCCAGCAGTTTAGGACTAGCGGGGGGCTACGAGCAGTACTTC. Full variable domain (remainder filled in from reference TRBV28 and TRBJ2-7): DVKVTQSSRYLVKRTGEKVFLECVQDMDHENMFWYRQDPGLGLRLIYFSYDVKMKEKGDIPEGYSVSREKKERFSLILESASTNQTSMYLCASSLGLAGGYEQYFGPGTRLTVT.